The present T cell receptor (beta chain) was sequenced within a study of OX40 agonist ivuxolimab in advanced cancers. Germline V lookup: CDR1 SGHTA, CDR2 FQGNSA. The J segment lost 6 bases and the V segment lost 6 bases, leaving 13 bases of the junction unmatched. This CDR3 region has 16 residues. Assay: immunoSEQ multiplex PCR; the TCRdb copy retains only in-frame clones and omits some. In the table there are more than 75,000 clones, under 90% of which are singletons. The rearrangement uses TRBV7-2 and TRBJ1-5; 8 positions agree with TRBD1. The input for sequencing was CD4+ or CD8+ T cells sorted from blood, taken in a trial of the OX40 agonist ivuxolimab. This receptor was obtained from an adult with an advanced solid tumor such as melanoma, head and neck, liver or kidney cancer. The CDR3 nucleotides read TGTGCCAGCAGACCATATGGACAGGGAAAGTTTCAGCCCCAGCATTTT. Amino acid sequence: CASRPYGQGKFQPQHF.